This T cell receptor beta chain originates from a study of CD8+ T cells in alopecia areata. Study background: In an open-label trial, patients got 5 to 10 mg tofacitinib twice daily. Affected scalp percentage gauged treated patients' severity.

This CDR3 has 14 amino acids. In germline, CDR1 is MGHRA, CDR2 YSYEKL. V lost 4 bases, J lost 8 bases, and 17 bases lay in between. Indicated treatment: oral pan-JAK inhibitor, 5-10 mg twice daily. Overall study findings and caveats: Tofacitinib did not eliminate many expanded lesional clones from scalp or blood.

TCR sequencing used cDNA made by reverse transcription of extracted RNA. The data were produced by immunoSEQ multiplex PCR, yet TCRdb's version contains in-frame clones alone and is incomplete. This sample has under 250,000 clones, with under 70% found just once. A remark on this clone: Antigen unknown.

Here the sequenced sample was CD4+ T cells sorted from blood, taken at week 44, from a patient treated with tofacitinib. The chain combines TRBV4-1 with TRBJ1-2; D not certain. This sequence originates from a human donor with alopecia areata. The CDR3 sequence: CASSPQEHREGYTF. DNA for the CDR3: TGCGCCAGCAGCCCCCAGGAGCATAGGGAAGGCTACACCTTC.